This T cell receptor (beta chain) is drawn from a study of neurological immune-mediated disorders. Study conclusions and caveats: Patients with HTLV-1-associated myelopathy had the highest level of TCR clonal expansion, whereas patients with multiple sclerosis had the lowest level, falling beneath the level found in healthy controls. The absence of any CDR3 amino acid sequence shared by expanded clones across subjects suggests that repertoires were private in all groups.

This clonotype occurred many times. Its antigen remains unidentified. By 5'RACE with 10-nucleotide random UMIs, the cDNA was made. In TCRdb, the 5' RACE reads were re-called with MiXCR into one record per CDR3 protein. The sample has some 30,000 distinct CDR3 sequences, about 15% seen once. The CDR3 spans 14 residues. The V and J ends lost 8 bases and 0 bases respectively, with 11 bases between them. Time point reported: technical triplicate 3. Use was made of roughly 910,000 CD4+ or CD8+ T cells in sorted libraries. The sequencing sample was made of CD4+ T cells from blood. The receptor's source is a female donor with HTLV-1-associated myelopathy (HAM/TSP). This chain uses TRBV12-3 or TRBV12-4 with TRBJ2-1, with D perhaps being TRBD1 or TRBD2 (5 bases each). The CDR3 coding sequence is TGTGCCAGCGGGTCGGGGCGCTCCTACAATGAGCAGTTCTTC. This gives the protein CASGSGRSYNEQFF.